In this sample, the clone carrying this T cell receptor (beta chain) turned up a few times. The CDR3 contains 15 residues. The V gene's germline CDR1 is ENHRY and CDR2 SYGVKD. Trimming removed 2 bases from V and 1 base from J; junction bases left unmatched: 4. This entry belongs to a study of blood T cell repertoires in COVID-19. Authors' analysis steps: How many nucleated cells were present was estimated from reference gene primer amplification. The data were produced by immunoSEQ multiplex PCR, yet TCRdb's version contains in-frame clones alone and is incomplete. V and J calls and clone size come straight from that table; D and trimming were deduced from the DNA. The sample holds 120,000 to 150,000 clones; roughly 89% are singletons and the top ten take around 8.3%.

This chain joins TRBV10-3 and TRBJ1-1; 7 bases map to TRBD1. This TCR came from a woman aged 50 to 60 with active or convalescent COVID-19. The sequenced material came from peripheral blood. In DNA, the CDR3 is TGTGCCATCAGTGAGGGGAGGACAGGGAACACTGAAGCTTTCTTT. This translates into CAISEGRTGNTEAFF.